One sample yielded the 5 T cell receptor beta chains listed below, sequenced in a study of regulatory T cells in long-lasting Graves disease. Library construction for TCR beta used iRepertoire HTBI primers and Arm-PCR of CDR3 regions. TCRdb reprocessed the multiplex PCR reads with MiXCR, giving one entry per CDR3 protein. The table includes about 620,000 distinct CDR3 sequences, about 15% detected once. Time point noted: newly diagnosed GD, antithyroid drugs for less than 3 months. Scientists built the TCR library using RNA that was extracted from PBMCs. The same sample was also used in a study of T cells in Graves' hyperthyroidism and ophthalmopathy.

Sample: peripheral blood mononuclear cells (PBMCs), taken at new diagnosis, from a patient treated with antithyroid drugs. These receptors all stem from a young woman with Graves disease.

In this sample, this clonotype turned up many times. In DNA form, the CDR3 reads TGCGCCAGCAGCTTTCTGGGGAGTTCTGAAGCTTTCTTT. It codes for CASSFLGSSEAFF. The genes are TRBV5-1 and TRBJ1-1; D is unclear. V gave up 2 bases and J gave up 6 bases, with 11 bases separating them. Per germline, CDR1 SGHRS and CDR2 YFSETQ. The CDR3 is 13 amino acids.

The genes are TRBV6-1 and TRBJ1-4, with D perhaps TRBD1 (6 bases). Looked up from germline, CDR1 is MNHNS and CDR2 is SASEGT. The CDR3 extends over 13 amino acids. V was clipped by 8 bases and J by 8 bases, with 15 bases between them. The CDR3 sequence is CASGGQGQEKLFF. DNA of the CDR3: TGTGCCAGCGGGGGGCAGGGCCAGGAAAAACTGTTTTTT.

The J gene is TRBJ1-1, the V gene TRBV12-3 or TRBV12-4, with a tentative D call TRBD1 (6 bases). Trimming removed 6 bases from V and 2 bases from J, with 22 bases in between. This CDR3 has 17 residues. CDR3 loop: CASSPEWIRDKNTEAFF. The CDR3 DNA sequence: TGTGCCAGCAGCCCAGAATGGATCCGGGACAAAAACACTGAAGCTTTCTTT.

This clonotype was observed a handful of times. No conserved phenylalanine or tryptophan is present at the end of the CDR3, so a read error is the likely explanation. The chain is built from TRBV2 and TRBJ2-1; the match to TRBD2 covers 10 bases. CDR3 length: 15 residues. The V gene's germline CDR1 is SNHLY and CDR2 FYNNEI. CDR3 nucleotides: TGTGCCGGCAGTGAAGCGCTAGCGGGAGCCCGCGAGCAGTTCCTC. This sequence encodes CAGSEALAGAREQFL.

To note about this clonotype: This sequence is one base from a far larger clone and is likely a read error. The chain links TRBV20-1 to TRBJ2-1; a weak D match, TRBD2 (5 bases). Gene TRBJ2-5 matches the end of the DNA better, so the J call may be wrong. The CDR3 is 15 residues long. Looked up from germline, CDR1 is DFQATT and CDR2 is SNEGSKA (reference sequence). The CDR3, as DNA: TGCAGTGCTAGCCTCACACTAGAGGACGGAGAGACCCAGTACTTC. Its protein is CSASLTLEDGETQYF.